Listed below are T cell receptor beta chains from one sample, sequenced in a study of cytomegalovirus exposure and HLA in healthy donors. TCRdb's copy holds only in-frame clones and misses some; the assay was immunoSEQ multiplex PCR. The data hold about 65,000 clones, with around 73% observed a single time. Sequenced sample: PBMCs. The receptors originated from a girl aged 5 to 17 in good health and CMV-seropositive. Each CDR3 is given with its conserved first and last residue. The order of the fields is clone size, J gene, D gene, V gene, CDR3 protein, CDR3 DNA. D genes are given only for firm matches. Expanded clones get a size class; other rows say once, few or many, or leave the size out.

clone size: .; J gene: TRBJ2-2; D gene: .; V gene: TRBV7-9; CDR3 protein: CASSLRVAGELFF; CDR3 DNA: TGTGCCAGCAGCCTCAGGGTAGCCGGGGAGCTGTTTTTT
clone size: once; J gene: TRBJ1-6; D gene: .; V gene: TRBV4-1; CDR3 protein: CASSQDPTGTNSPLHF; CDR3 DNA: TGCGCCAGCAGCCAAGATCCCACAGGGACCAATTCACCCCTCCACTTT
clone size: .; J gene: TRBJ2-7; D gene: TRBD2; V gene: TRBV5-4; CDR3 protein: CASSPWGRGGSYEQYF; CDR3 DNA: TGTGCCAGCAGCCCATGGGGGCGGGGGGGCTCCTACGAGCAGTACTTC
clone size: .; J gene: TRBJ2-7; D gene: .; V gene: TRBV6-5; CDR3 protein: CASSYEGLHYEQYF; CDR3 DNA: TGTGCCAGCAGTTACGAGGGACTGCACTACGAGCAGTACTTC
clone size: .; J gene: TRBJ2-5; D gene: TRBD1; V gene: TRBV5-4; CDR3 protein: CASSLGTGAKGRETQYF; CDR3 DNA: TGTGCCAGCAGCTTGGGGACAGGGGCGAAAGGACGGGAGACCCAGTACTTC
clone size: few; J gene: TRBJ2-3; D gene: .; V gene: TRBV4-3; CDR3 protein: CASSQVDSSDTQYF; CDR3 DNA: TGCGCCAGCAGCCAAGTGGATAGCTCAGATACGCAGTATTTT
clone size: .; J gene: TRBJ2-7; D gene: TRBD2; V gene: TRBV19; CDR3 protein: CASSRTSGTSYEQYF; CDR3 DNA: TGTGCCAGTAGTAGGACTAGCGGGACTTCCTACGAGCAGTACTTC
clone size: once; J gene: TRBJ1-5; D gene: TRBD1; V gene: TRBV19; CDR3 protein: CASSMRTGNQPQHF; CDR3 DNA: TGTGCCAGTAGTATGCGGACAGGGAATCAGCCCCAGCATTTT
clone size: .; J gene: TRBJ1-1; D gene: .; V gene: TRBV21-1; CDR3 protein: CASSNRDNYLNTEAFF; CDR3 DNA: TGTGCCAGCAGCAACCGGGACAACTACCTTAACACTGAAGCTTTCTTT
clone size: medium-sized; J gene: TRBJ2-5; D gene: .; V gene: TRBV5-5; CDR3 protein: CASSWLSPQETQYF; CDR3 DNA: TGTGCCAGCAGCTGGTTGAGCCCGCAAGAGACCCAGTACTTC